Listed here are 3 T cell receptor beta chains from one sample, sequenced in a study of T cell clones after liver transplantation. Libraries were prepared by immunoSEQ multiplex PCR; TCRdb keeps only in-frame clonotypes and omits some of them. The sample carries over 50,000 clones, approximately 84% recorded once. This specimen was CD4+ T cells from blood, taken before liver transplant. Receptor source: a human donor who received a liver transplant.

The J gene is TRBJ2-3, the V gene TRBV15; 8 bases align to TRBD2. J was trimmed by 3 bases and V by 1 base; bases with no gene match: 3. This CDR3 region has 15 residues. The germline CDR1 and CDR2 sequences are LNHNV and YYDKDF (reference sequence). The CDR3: CATSRAGGFTDTQYF. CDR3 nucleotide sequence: TGTGCCACCAGCAGAGCGGGGGGGTTTACAGATACGCAGTATTTT.

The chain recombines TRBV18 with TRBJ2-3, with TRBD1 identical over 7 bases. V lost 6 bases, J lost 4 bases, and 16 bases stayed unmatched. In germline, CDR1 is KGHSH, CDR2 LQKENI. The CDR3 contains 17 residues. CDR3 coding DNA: TGTGCCAGCTCGCCGGGACCCGGGGCCCAGGGGGCAGATACGCAGTATTTT. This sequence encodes CASSPGPGAQGADTQYF.

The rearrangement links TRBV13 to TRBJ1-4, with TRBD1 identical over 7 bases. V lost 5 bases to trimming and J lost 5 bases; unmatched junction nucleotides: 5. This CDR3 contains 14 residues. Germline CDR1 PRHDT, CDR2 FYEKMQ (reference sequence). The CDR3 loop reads CASSLTGINEKLFF. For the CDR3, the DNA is TGTGCCAGCAGCCTGACAGGGATCAATGAAAAACTGTTTTTT.